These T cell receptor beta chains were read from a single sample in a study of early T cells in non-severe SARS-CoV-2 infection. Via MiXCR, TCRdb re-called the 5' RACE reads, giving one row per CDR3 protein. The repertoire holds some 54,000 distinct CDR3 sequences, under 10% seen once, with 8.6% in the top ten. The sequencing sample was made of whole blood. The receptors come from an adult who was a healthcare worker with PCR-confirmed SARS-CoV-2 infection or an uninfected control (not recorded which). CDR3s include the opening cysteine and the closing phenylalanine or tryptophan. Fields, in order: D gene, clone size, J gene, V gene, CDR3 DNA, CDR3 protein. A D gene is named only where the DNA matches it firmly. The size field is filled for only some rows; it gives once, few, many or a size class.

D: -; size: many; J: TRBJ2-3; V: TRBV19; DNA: TGTGCCACCGAGGGTATGTCAGCAGATACGCAGTATTTT; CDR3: CATEGMSADTQYF
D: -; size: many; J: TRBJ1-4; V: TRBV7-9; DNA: TGTGCCAGCAGCTTGGGGGTTTCTAATGAAAAACTGTTTTTT; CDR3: CASSLGVSNEKLFF
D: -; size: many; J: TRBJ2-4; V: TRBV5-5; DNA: TGTGCCAGCACACTCGGCAGCTCCAAAAACATTCAGTACTTC; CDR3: CASTLGSSKNIQYF
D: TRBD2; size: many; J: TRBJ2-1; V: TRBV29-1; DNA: TGCAGCGCCGGGACTAGTAGAAATGAGCAGTTCTTC; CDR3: CSAGTSRNEQFF
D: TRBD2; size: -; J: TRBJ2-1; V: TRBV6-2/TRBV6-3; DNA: TGTGCCACTAGCGGGGCCTACAATGAGCAGTTCTTC; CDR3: CATSGAYNEQFF
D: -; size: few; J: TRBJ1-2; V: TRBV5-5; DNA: TGTGCCAGCAGCCTCAAGGACATTAACTATGGCTACACCTTC; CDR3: CASSLKDINYGYTF
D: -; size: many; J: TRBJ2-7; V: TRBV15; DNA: TGTGCCACCAGCAGAGATTACGACAGGCGCGAGCAGTACTTC; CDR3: CATSRDYDRREQYF
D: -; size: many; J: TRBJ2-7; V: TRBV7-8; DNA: TGTGCCAGCAGCTCCCCCGGGGGCGGGAACTACGAGCAGTACTTC; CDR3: CASSSPGGGNYEQYF
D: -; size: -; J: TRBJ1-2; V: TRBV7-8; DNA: TGTGCCAGCAGCTTATCCCAATCGGGGGACTATGGCTACACCTTC; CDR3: CASSLSQSGDYGYTF
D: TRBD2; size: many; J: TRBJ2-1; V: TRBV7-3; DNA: TGTGCCAGCAGGTCTAGCGGGAGCCCCTACAATGAGCAGTTCTTC; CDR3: CASRSSGSPYNEQFF
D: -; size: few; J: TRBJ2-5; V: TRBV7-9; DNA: TGTGCCAGCAGCCTTACCGGCCGGACTCCTCAAGATACCCAGTACTTC; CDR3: CASSLTGRTPQDTQYF
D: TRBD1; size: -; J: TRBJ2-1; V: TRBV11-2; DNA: TGTGCCAGCAGCTCCGGGACAGAGGCCTACAATGAGCAGTTCTTC; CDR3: CASSSGTEAYNEQFF
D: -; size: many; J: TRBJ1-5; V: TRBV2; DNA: TGTGCCAGCAGTGAAGGGCAGACTAACAATCAGCCCCAGCATTTT; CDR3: CASSEGQTNNQPQHF
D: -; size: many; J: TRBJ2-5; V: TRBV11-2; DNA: TGTGCCAGCAGGCTAGAAGAGACCCAGTACTTC; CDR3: CASRLEETQYF